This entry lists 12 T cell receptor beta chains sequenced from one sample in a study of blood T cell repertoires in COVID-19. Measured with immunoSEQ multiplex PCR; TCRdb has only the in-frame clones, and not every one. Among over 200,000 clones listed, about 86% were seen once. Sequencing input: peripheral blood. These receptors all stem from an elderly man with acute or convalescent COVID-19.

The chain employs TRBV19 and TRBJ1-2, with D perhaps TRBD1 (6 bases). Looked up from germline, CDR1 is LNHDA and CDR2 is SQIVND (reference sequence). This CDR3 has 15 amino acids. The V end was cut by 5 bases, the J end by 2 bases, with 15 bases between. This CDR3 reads CASSPTGISNYGYTF. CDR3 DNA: TGTGCCAGTAGTCCAACAGGGATTTCAAACTATGGCTACACCTTC.

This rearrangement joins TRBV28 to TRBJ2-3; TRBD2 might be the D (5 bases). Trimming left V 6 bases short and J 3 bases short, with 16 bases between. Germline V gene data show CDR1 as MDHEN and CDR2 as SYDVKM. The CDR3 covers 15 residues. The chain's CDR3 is CASSLITGDTDTQYF. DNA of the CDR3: TGTGCCAGCAGCCTTATTACCGGGGATACAGATACGCAGTATTTT.

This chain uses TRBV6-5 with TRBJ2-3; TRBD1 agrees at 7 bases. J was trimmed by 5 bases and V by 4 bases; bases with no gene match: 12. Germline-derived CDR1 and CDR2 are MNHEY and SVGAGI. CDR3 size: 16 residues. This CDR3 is CASSSGQTGAQDTQYF. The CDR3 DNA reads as TGTGCCAGCAGTTCGGGACAGACCGGGGCCCAAGATACGCAGTATTTT.

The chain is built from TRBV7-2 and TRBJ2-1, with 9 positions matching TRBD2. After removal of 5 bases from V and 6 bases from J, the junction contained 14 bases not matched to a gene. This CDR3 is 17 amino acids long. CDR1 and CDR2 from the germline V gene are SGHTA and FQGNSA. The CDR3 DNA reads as TGTGCCAGCAGCCCCGGGGGAGCGGGAGGTGTTGTCAATGAGCAGTTCTTC. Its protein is CASSPGGAGGVVNEQFF.

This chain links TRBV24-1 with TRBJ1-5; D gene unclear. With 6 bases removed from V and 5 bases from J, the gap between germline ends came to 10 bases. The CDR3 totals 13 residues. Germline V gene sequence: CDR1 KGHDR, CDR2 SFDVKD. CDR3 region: CATSQRVDQPQHF. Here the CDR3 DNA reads TGTGCCACCAGTCAGCGGGTTGATCAGCCCCAGCATTTT.

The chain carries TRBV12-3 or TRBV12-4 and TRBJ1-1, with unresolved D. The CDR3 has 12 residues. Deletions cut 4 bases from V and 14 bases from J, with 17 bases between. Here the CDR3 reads CASSYSGNDFFF. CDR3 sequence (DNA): TGTGCCAGCAGTTATAGTGGAAACGACTTCTTCTTT.

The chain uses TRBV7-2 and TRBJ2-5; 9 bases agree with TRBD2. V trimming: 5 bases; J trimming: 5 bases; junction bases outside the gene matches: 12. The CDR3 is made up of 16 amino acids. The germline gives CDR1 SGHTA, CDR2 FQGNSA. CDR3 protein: CASSPGSRGGWETQYF. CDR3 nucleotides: TGTGCCAGCAGCCCCGGATCGCGGGGGGGCTGGGAGACCCAGTACTTC.

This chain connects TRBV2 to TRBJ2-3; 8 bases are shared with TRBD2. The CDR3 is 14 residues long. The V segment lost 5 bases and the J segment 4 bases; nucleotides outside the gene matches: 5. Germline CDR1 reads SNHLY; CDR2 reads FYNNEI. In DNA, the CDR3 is TGTGCCAGCAGTCCGGGACTAGACGCAGATACGCAGTATTTT. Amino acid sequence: CASSPGLDADTQYF.

The CDR3 is CASSITSQGAVGYGYTF. In DNA form, the CDR3 reads TGTGCCAGCAGCATAACCTCACAGGGAGCGGTGGGCTATGGCTACACCTTC. V and J are TRBV5-5 and TRBJ1-2, with D possibly being TRBD1 (6 bases). Trimming cost V 4 bases and J 4 bases, with 23 bases left between them. CDR1 and CDR2 (germline): SGHKS, YYEKEE (reference sequence). The CDR3 extends over 17 amino acids.

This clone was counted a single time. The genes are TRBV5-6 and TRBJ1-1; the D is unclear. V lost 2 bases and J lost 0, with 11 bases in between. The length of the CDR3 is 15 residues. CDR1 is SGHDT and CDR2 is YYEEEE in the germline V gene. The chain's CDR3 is CASSFAGSMNTEAFF. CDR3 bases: TGTGCCAGCAGCTTTGCAGGCTCAATGAACACTGAAGCTTTCTTT.

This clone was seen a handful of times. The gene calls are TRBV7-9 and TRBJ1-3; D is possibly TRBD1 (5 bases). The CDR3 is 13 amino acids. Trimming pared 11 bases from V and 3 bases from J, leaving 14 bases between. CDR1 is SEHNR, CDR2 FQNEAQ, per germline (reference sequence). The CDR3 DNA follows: TGTGCCTTTGGGGCAAGCTTTGGAAACACCATATATTTT. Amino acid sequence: CAFGASFGNTIYF.

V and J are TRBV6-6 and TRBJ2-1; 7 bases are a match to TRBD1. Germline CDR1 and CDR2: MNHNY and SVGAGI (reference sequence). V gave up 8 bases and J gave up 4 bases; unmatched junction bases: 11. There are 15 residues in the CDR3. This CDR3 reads CASQSGQLLYNEQFF. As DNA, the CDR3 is TGTGCCAGCCAATCGGGACAGCTACTATACAATGAGCAGTTCTTC.